The rows below give T cell receptor beta chains drawn from one sample of a study of beta chain features in type 1 diabetes. The table came from immunoSEQ multiplex PCR; TCRdb's copy has only in-frame clones and leaves some out. The sample includes roughly 400,000 clones, 9.6% of them seen just once. The sample taken for sequencing was central memory CD4+ T cells from blood. These TCRs come from a young man with type 1 diabetes. The CDR3 runs from the conserved cysteine through the conserved F or W. The order of the fields is V gene, J gene, CDR3 length, CDR3 protein.

TRBV7-2	TRBJ2-7	14	CASSPRGATYEQYF
TRBV19	TRBJ2-3	15	CASTRTSGTTDTQYF
TRBV29-1	TRBJ2-7	14	CSVAQDPLSYEQYF
TRBV12-5	TRBJ1-1	13	CASSLLMNTEAFF
TRBV28	TRBJ1-1	14	CASSFGGAVTEAFF
TRBV6-1	TRBJ1-2	14	CASSPTGSNYGYTF
TRBV28	TRBJ2-1	14	CASSSPGTILEQFF
TRBV7-2	TRBJ1-1	15	CASSLELAGNAEAFF
TRBV7-6	TRBJ1-5	15	CASSLGTGESQPQHF
TRBV28	TRBJ2-7	14	CASSLITATYEQYF
TRBV6-1	TRBJ2-5	15	CASSELGGAGETQYF
TRBV7-2	TRBJ2-1	15	CASSSNSEFYNEQFF
TRBV5-4	TRBJ2-1	15	CASSSPGQGPIEQFF
TRBV7-2	TRBJ1-2	13	CASRPDLGYGYTF
TRBV5-4	TRBJ2-3	17	CASSPEGSGSFTDTQYF
TRBV4-3	TRBJ2-2	12	CASSQAYGELFF
TRBV29-1	TRBJ2-7	14	CSVVIPGRNYEQYF
TRBV19	TRBJ2-7	14	CASSFGPYSYEQYF
TRBV4-3	TRBJ2-5	15	CASSQAGHGQETQYF
TRBV9	NA	13	CASSVAGGDEQYF
TRBV7-9	TRBJ2-5	14	CASSSDRIWETQYF
TRBV28	TRBJ2-7	14	CASSTGALIYEQYF
TRBV5-4	TRBJ2-1	14	CASSLGLVPFGQFF
TRBV29-1	TRBJ1-2	12	CSVEDAGGGYTF
TRBV7-2	TRBJ1-4	15	CASSPQDSANEKLFF
TRBV27	TRBJ2-7	13	CASSLKGPYEQYF
TRBV5-4	TRBJ2-5	15	CASSLGRQREETQYF
TRBV6-1	TRBJ2-2	15	CASSQRLLNTGELFF
TRBV5-5	TRBJ2-1	15	CASSLGTSGSNEQFF
TRBV25-1	TRBJ1-2	15	CASSEYIRGREKWTF
TRBV7-3	TRBJ2-3	15	CASSLGHRAADTQYF
TRBV19	TRBJ1-5	13	CASSMQAGQPQHF
TRBV18	TRBJ2-7	15	CASSSGTSGSYEQYF
TRBV2	TRBJ1-4	14	CASSVGTSREKLFF
TRBV19	TRBJ1-5	16	CASSIVAREGNQPQHF
TRBV11-1	TRBJ2-1	13	CASSSDPGNEQFF
TRBV5-1	TRBJ2-7	12	CASSLQGVEQYF
TRBV2	TRBJ1-6	14	CASSEQGNRSPLHF
TRBV6-5	TRBJ2-5	13	CASSYSSGETQYF
TRBV29-1	TRBJ2-7	13	CSVVEGVTDEQYF
TRBV12-5	TRBJ2-2	16	CASGSEWTGNTGELFF
TRBV7-2	TRBJ2-5	13	CASSLDRKSPIDF
TRBV28	TRBJ2-5	15	CASSGHSASGETQYF
TRBV5-4	TRBJ2-7	15	CASSGASAYSYEQYF
TRBV11-2	TRBJ2-2	13	CASSSSRAGELFF
TRBV7-2	TRBJ2-5	15	CASSLGSFSGETQYF
TRBV6-4	TRBJ2-1	16	CASSAVQGLAGGEQFF
TRBV28	TRBJ1-1	13	CASSISSNTEAFF
TRBV7-9	TRBJ2-5	13	CASSWGTGETQYF
TRBV28	TRBJ2-7	14	CASRGAGGRPEQYF